The sequence of this T cell receptor beta chain was determined in a study of graft-versus-host responses after intestinal transplantation. The table lists this clone with a count of one. Its antigen is as yet unknown. This CDR3 is built from 14 residues. V lost 4 bases and J lost 7; bases outside the gene matches: 7. From germline, CDR1 is SGDLS and CDR2 YYNGEE. Assay used: immunoSEQ multiplex PCR; TCRdb lists only in-frame clones, some missing. The table has 100,000 to 120,000 clones, approximately 92% seen once. This clonotype originated in a human donor who received an intestinal transplant. The source was unstimulated CD8+ T cells sorted from spleen or lymph node cells, collected before intestinal transplant. This rearrangement joins TRBV9 to TRBJ2-1; TRBD1 matches at 8 bases. The CDR3 sequence is CASSSTDRANEQFF. CDR3 bases: TGTGCCAGCAGCTCTACGGACAGGGCTAATGAGCAGTTCTTC.